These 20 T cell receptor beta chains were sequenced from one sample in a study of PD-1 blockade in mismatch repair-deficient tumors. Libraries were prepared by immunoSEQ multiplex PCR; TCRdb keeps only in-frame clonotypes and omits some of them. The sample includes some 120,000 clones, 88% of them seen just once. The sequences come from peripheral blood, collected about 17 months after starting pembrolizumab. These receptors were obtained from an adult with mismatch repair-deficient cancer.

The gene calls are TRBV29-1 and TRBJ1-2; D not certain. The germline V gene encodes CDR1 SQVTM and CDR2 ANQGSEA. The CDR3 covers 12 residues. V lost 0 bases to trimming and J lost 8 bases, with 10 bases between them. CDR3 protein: CSVEESTHGYTF. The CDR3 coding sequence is TGCAGCGTTGAAGAGAGCACTCACGGCTACACCTTC. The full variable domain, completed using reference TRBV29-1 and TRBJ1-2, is SAVISQKPSRDICQRGTSLTIQCQVDSQVTMMFWYRQQPGQSLTLIATANQGSEATYESGFVIDKFPISRPNLTFSTLTVSNMSPEDSSIYLCSVEESTHGYTFGSGTRLTVV.

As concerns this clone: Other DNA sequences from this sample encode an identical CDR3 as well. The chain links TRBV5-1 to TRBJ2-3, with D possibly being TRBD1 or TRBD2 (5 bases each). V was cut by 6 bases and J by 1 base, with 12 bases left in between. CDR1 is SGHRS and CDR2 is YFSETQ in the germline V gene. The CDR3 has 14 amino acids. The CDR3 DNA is TGCGCCAGCATGAGGGGTTTAGGCACAGATACGCAGTATTTT. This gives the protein CASMRGLGTDTQYF.

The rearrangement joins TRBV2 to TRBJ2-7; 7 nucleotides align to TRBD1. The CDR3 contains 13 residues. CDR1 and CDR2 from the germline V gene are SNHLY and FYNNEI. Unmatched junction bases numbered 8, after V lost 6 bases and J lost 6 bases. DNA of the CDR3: TGTGCCAGCAGGCAGGGGGTGGCTAGCGAGCAGTACTTC. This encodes CASRQGVASEQYF.

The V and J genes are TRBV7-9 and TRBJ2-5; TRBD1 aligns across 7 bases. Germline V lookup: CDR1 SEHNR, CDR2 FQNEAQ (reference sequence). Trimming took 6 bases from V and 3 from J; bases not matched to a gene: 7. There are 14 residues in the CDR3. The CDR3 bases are TGTGCCAGCAGGCAACCGGGACAGAAAGAGACCCAGTACTTC. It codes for CASRQPGQKETQYF.

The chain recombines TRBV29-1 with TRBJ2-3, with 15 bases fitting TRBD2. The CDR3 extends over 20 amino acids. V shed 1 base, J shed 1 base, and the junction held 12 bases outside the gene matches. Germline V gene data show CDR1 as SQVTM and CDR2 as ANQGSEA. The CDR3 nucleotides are TGCAGCGTTGAAGGGGAGCTGGGACTAGCGGGAGGACTAGGCACAGATACGCAGTATTTT. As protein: CSVEGELGLAGGLGTDTQYF.

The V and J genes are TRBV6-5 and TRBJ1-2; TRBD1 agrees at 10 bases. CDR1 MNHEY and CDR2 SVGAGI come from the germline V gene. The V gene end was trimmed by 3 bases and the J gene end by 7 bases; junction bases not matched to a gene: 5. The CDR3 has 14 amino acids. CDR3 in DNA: TGTGCCAGCAGTTATGATGGGACAGGGGTTGGCTACACCTTC. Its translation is CASSYDGTGVGYTF.

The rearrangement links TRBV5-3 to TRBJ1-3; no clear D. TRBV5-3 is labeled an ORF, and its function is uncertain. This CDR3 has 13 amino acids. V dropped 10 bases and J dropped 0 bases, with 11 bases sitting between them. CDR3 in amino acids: CASVSASGNTIYF. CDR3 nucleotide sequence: TGTGCCTCCGTCAGTGCCTCTGGAAACACCATATATTTT.

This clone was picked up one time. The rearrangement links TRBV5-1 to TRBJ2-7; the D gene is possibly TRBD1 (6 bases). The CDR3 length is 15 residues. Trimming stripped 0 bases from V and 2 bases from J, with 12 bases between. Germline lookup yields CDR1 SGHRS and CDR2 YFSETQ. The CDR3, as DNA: TGCGCCAGCAGCTTGGTGGGGACACTGACCTACGAGCAGTACTTC. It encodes CASSLVGTLTYEQYF.

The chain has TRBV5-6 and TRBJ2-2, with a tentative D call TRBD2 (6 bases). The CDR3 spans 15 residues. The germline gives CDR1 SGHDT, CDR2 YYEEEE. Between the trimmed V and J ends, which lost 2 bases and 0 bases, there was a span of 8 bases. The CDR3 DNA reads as TGTGCCAGCAGCTTACTAGCAGCGAACACCGGGGAGCTGTTTTTT. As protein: CASSLLAANTGELFF.

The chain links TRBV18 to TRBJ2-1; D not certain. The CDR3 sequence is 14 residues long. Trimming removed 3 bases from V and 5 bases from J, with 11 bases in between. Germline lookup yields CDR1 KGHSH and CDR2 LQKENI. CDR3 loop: CASSPTSAHNEQFF. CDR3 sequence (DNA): TGTGCCAGCTCACCCACAAGCGCTCACAATGAGCAGTTCTTC.

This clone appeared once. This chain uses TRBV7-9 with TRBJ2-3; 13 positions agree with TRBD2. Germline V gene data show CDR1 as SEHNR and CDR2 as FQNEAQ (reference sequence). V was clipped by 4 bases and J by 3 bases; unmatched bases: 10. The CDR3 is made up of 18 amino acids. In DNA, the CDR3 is TGTGCCAGCAGCTCCCTCAGACTAGCGGGAGGTCTAACAGATACGCAGTATTTT. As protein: CASSSLRLAGGLTDTQYF.

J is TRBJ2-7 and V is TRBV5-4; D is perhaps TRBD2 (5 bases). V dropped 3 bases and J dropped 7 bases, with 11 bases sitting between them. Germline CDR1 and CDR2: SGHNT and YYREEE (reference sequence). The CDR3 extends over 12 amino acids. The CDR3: CASSSGQREQYF. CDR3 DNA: TGTGCCAGCAGCTCAGGTCAGCGGGAGCAGTACTTC.

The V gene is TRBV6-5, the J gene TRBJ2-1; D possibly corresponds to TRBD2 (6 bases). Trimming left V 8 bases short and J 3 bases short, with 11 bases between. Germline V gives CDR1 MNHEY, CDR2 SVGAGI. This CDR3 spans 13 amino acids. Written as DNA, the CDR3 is TGTGCCAGCTTCGGAGGGAGCTACAATGAGCAGTTCTTC. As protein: CASFGGSYNEQFF.

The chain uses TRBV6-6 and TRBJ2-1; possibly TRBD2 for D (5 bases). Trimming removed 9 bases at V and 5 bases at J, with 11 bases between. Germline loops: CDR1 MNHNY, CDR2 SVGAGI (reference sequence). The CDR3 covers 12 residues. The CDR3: CASYRGDNEQFF. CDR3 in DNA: TGTGCCAGTTATCGGGGAGACAATGAGCAGTTCTTC.

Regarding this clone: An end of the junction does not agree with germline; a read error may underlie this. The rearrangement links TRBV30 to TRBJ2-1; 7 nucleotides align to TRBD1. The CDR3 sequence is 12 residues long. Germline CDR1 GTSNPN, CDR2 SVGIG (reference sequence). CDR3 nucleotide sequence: TGCGCCGTGACAGGGACCTACAATGAGCAGTTCTTC. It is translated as CAVTGTYNEQFF.

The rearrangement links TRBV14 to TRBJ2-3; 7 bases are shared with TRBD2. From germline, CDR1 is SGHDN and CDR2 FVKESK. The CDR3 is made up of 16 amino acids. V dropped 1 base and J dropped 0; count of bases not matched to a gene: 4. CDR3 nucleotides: TGTGCCAGCAGCCAAGTCGGCGGGAGCAGCACAGATACGCAGTATTTT. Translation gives CASSQVGGSSTDTQYF.

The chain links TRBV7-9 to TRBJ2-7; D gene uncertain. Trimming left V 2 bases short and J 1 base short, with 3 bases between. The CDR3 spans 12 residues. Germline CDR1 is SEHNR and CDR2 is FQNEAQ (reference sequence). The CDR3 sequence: CASSLWSYEQYF. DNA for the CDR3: TGTGCCAGCAGCTTATGGTCCTACGAGCAGTACTTC.

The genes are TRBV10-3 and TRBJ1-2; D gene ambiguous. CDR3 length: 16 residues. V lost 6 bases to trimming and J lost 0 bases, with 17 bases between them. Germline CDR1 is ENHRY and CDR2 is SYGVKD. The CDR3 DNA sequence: TGTGCCATCAGAGGACTTACGGCCGCATCTAACTATGGCTACACCTTC. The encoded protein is CAIRGLTAASNYGYTF.

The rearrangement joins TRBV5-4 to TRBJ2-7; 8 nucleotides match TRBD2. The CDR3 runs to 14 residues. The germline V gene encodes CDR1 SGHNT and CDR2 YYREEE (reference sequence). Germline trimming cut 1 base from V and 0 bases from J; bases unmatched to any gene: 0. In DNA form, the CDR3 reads TGTGCCAGCAGCTTGAGCGGGAGCTCCTACGAGCAGTACTTC. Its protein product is CASSLSGSSYEQYF.

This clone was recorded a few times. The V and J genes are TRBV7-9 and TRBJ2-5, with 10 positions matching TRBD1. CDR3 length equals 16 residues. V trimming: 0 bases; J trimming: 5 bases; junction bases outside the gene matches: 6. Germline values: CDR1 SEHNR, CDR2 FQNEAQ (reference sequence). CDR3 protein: CASSLARTGGMETQYF. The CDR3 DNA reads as TGTGCCAGCAGCTTAGCTAGGACAGGGGGGATGGAGACCCAGTACTTC.